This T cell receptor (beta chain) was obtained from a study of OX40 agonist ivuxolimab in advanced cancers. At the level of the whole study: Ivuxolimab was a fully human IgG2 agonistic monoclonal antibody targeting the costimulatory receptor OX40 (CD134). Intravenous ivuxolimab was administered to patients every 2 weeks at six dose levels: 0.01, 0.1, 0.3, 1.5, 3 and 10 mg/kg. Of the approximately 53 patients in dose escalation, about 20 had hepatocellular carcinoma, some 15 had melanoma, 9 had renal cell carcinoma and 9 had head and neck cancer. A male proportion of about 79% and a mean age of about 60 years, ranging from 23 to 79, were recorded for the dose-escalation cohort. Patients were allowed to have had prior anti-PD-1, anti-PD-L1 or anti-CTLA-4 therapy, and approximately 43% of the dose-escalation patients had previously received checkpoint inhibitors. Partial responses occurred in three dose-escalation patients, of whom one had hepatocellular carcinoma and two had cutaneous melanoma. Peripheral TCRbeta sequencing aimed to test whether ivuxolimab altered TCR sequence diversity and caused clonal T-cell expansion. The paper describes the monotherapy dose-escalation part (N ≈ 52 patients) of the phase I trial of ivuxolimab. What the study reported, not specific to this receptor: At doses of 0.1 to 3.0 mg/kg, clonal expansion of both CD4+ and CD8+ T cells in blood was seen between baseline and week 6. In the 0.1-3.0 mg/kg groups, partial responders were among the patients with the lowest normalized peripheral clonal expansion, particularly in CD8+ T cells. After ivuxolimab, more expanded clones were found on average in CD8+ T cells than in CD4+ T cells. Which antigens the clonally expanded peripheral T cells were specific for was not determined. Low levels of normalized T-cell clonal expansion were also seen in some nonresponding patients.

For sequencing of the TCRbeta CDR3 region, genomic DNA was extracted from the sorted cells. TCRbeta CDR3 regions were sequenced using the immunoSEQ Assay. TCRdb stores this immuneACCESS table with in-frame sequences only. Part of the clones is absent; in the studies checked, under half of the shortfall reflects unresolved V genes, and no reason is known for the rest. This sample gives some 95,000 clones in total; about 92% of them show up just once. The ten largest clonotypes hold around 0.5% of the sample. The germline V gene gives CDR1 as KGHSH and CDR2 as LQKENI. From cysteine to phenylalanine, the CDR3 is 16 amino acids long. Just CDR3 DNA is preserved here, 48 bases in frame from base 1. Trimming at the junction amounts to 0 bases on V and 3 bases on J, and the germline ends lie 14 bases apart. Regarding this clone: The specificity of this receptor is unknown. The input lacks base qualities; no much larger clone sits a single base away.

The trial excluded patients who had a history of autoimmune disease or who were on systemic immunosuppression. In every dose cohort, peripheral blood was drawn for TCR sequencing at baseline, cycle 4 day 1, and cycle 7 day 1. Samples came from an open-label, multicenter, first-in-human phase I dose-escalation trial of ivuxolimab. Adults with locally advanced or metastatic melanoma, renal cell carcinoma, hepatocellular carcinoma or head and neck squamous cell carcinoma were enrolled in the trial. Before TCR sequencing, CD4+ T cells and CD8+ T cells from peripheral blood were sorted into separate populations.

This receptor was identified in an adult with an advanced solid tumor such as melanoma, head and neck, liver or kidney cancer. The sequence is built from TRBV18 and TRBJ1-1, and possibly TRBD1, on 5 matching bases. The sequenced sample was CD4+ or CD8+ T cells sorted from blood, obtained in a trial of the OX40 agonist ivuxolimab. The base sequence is TGTGCCAGCTCACCACCGTGGGGAGGACAACACACTGAAGCTTTCTTT. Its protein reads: CASSPPWGGQHTEAFF.